Following are 20 T cell receptor beta chains from one sample sequenced in a study of PD-1 blockade in mismatch repair-deficient tumors. Clones were sequenced by immunoSEQ multiplex PCR, and TCRdb holds only the in-frame ones, with some missing. The data contain about 34,000 clones, about 85% of them singletons. Sequenced material: PBMCs, taken 6 to 7 weeks after starting pembrolizumab. These receptors were collected from an adult with mismatch repair-deficient cancer.

The V gene is TRBV19, the J gene TRBJ1-2; no firm D call. The V gene's germline CDR1 is LNHDA and CDR2 SQIVND (reference sequence). CDR3 length: 16 residues. V lost 3 bases to trimming and J lost 8 bases, with 22 bases between them. The CDR3 coding sequence is TGTGCCAGTAGTATCAGTGCGGCCTGGCCTTCGGAAGGCTACACCTTC. Translation: CASSISAAWPSEGYTF.

The chain uses TRBV10-2 and TRBJ1-1; D gene uncertain. This CDR3 contains 15 residues. The germline V gene encodes CDR1 WSHSY and CDR2 SAAADI. Deletions cut 5 bases from V and 3 bases from J, with 16 bases between. In DNA form, the CDR3 reads TGCGCCAGCAGTCTGGTTCTGATCGGGGACACTGAAGCTTTCTTT. The encoded protein is CASSLVLIGDTEAFF.

The chain has TRBV5-1 and TRBJ1-4, with a weak D call TRBD1 (6 bases). V lost 7 bases to trimming and J lost 0 bases, with 13 bases between them. The germline V gene encodes CDR1 SGHRS and CDR2 YFSETQ. The CDR3 consists of 15 residues. The CDR3 is CASGGGAATNEKLFF. CDR3 coding DNA: TGCGCCAGCGGTGGGGGGGCTGCAACTAATGAAAAACTGTTTTTT.

The rearrangement uses TRBV7-8 and TRBJ2-3, with 12 bases matching TRBD1. In germline, CDR1 is SGHVS, CDR2 FQNEAQ. V shed 5 bases and J 0 bases; nucleotides not matched to a gene: 6. CDR3 length: 17 residues. The CDR3 nucleotides read TGTGCCAGCAGCCCCGGGACAGGGGGCAGGAGCACAGATACGCAGTATTTT. Translated, it gives CASSPGTGGRSTDTQYF. Supplemented by reference TRBV7-8 and TRBJ2-3, the full variable domain reads GAGVSQSPRYKVAKRGQDVALRCDPISGHVSLFWYQQALGQGPEFLTYFQNEAQLDKSGLPSDRFFAERPEGSVSTLKIQRTQQEDSAVYLCASSPGTGGRSTDTQYFGPGTRLTVL.

This clone has a single count. V usage is TRBV18 and J usage is TRBJ1-1; possible D gene TRBD1, 5 bases. V shed 6 bases and J shed 1 base, with 9 bases lying between them. Germline loops: CDR1 KGHSH, CDR2 LQKENI. The CDR3 length is 13 residues. The CDR3 DNA reads TGTGCCAGCTCTCGACAGAGGAACACTGAAGCTTTCTTT. Amino acid sequence: CASSRQRNTEAFF.

The chain recombines TRBV12-5 with TRBJ1-4, with 7 bases that match TRBD1. The germline V gene has CDR1 LGHNT and CDR2 FRNRAP. This CDR3 is built from 14 residues. Trimming removed 7 bases from V and 7 bases from J; junction bases left unmatched: 9. In nucleotides, the CDR3 is TGTGCTAGTGCCTCCACAGGGGTGGTTGAAAAACTGTTTTTT. Translation gives CASASTGVVEKLFF.

The CDR3, as DNA: TGTGCCAGCAGCTTAGGACTAGCACGGAACACAGATACGCAGTATTTT. This translates into CASSLGLARNTDTQYF. The chain links TRBV7-9 to TRBJ2-3; 7 bases match TRBD2. J gave up 2 bases and V 1 base, and 6 bases lay outside the gene matches. The CDR3 has 16 residues. The germline CDR1 and CDR2 sequences are SEHNR and FQNEAQ (reference sequence). Variable domain in full (rest from reference TRBV7-9 and TRBJ2-3): DTGVSQNPRHKITKRGQNVTFRCDPISEHNRLYWYRQTLGQGPEFLTYFQNEAQLEKSRLLSDRFSAERPKGSFSTLEIQRTEQGDSAMYLCASSLGLARNTDTQYFGPGTRLTVL.

V is TRBV6-4 and J is TRBJ2-1; TRBD2 aligns across 11 bases. V shed 2 bases, J shed 0 bases, and the junction held 0 bases outside the gene matches. The CDR3 spans 16 residues. The germline CDR1 and CDR2 sequences are MRHNA and SNTAGT. CDR3 coding DNA: TGTGCCAGCAGTGACACTAGCGGGAGCTCCTACAATGAGCAGTTCTTC. This sequence encodes CASSDTSGSSYNEQFF.

There are a few counts of this clone. J is TRBJ2-7 and V is TRBV6-1, with 9 bases that match TRBD2. The CDR3 extends over 15 amino acids. V lost 6 bases and J lost 1; bases outside the gene matches: 7. Germline V gene sequence: CDR1 MNHNS, CDR2 SASEGT. CDR3 sequence reads: CASRAGTSLSYEQYF. The DNA for the CDR3 is TGTGCCAGCAGAGCCGGGACTAGCCTTTCCTACGAGCAGTACTTC.

This sequence joins TRBV7-9 and TRBJ1-2; TRBD1 aligns across 9 bases. CDR1 is SEHNR and CDR2 is FQNEAQ in the germline V gene (reference sequence). The CDR3 is made up of 11 amino acids. This chain's CDR3 is CTTGGPYGYTF. CDR3 DNA: TGTACCACAGGGGGCCCCTATGGCTACACCTTC.

The CDR3 DNA is TGTGCCAGCAGCCGTGGACAGGACTATGGCTACACCTTC. This translates into CASSRGQDYGYTF. The chain is built from TRBV7-3 and TRBJ1-2, with 7 bases identical to TRBD1. The CDR3 sequence is 13 residues long. V lost 5 bases to trimming and J lost 3 bases; unmatched junction nucleotides: 3. CDR1 SGHTA and CDR2 FQGTGA come from the germline V gene.

This clone was observed a handful of times. The chain combines TRBV9 with TRBJ2-7, with D tentatively TRBD1 (5 bases). CDR3 length: 15 residues. In germline, CDR1 is SGDLS, CDR2 YYNGEE. V was pared by 0 bases and J by 2 bases, with 12 bases between. The CDR3 spells CASSVGGGVTYEQYF. As DNA, the CDR3 is TGTGCCAGCAGCGTAGGGGGCGGAGTGACCTACGAGCAGTACTTC.

In its sample, this clone was seen a few times. The gene calls are TRBV18 and TRBJ2-7, with TRBD1 matching 8 bases. With V trimmed by 4 bases and J by 6 bases, 8 bases remained unmatched. Germline loops: CDR1 KGHSH, CDR2 LQKENI. The length of the CDR3 is 14 residues. CDR3 in amino acids: CASSLGTGGGEQYF. CDR3 in DNA: TGTGCCAGCTCACTCGGTACAGGGGGAGGCGAGCAGTACTTC.

The chain couples TRBV6-6 to TRBJ2-1; 7 bases match TRBD2. The germline gives CDR1 MNHNY, CDR2 SVGAGI (reference sequence). V was clipped by 2 bases and J by 7 bases; unmatched bases: 8. This CDR3 contains 15 residues. CDR3 sequence reads: CASSYRGGSGNEQFF. The CDR3 DNA follows: TGTGCCAGCAGTTACCGGGGCGGGAGTGGGAATGAGCAGTTCTTC.

The chain couples TRBV28 to TRBJ2-2; 8 bases map to TRBD1. The germline V gene encodes CDR1 MDHEN and CDR2 SYDVKM. The V segment lost 4 bases and the J segment 2 bases; nucleotides outside the gene matches: 9. The CDR3 is 17 amino acids. The CDR3 sequence is CASSSDRTGSNTGELFF. The CDR3 DNA reads as TGTGCCAGCAGTTCCGACCGGACAGGGTCTAACACCGGGGAGCTGTTTTTT.

The rearrangement links TRBV4-1 to TRBJ2-1; D possibly corresponds to TRBD1 (6 bases). The CDR3 totals 14 residues. V was trimmed by 1 base and J by 6 bases, leaving 10 bases between them. Germline-derived CDR1 and CDR2 are MGHRA and YSYEKL. CDR3 nucleotide sequence: TGCGCCAGCAGCCAAGTAACAGGGACCAATGAGCAGTTCTTC. Translated, it gives CASSQVTGTNEQFF.

The chain is built from TRBV30 and TRBJ2-5; 14 bases fit TRBD2. Unmatched junction bases numbered 11, after V lost 3 bases and J lost 2 bases. The germline CDR1 and CDR2 sequences are GTSNPN and SVGIG (reference sequence). The CDR3 is made up of 18 amino acids. The CDR3 DNA follows: TGTGCCTGGAGCCGCGGACTAGCGGGAGGAGGGTCTCAAGAGACCCAGTACTTC. Translating it yields CAWSRGLAGGGSQETQYF.

This clone was seen a handful of times. The chain employs TRBV7-2 and TRBJ1-6, with no clear D. Germline V gene lookup returns CDR1 SGHTA and CDR2 FQGNSA. This CDR3 spans 14 amino acids. V lost 2 bases to trimming and J lost 9 bases, with 11 bases between them. The CDR3: CASSLQEGTSPLHF. Here the CDR3 DNA reads TGTGCCAGCAGCTTACAGGAGGGAACTTCACCCCTCCACTTT.

This sequence joins TRBV5-6 and TRBJ2-1; TRBD1 matches at 7 bases. This CDR3 has 15 amino acids. V was pared by 4 bases and J by 4 bases, with 8 bases of the junction left unmatched. Germline V CDR1 and CDR2: SGHDT, YYEEEE. The CDR3 protein is CASSQQGSLYNEQFF. The CDR3 coding sequence is TGTGCCAGCAGCCAACAGGGGTCCCTTTACAATGAGCAGTTCTTC.

The genes are TRBV28 and TRBJ1-1, with 8 bases lining up with TRBD1. CDR1 MDHEN and CDR2 SYDVKM come from the germline V gene. The CDR3 consists of 10 residues. With V trimmed by 6 bases and J by 10 bases, 1 base remained unmatched. The CDR3 nucleotides are TGTGCCAGCAGCGACAGGGGAGCTTTCTTT. This translates into CASSDRGAFF. Together with reference TRBV28 and TRBJ1-1, the CDR3 gives the full variable domain: DVKVTQSSRYLVKRTGEKVFLECVQDMDHENMFWYRQDPGLGLRLIYFSYDVKMKEKGDIPEGYSVSREKKERFSLILESASTNQTSMYLCASSDRGAFFGQGTRLTVV.